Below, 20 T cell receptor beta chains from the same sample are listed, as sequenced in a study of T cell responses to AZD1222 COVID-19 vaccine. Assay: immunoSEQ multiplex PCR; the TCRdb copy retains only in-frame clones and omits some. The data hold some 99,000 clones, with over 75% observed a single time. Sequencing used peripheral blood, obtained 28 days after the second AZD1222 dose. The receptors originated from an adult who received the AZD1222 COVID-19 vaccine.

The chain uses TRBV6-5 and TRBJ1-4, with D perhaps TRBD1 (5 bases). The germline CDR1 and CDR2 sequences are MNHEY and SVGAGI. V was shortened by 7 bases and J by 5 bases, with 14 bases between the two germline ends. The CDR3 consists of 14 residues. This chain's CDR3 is CASTTGDSNEKLFF. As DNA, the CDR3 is TGTGCCAGCACTACAGGTGATTCGAATGAAAAACTGTTTTTT.

The CDR3 loop reads CASSYRGLGFNQPQHF. CDR3 DNA: TGTGCCAGCAGTTACCGGGGGCTTGGTTTCAATCAGCCCCAGCATTTT. The chain uses TRBV6-2 or TRBV6-3 and TRBJ1-5; maybe TRBD1 (6 bases). Trimming took off 2 bases at V and 3 bases at J, with 14 bases between the two ends. Germline lookup yields CDR1 MNHEY and CDR2 SVGEGT. The CDR3 has 16 residues.

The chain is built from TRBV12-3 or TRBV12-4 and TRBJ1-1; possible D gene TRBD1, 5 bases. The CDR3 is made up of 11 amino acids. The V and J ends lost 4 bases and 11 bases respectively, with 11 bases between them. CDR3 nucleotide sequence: TGTGCCAGCAGTTCAGGGCTGGGGGCTTTCTTT. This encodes CASSSGLGAFF.

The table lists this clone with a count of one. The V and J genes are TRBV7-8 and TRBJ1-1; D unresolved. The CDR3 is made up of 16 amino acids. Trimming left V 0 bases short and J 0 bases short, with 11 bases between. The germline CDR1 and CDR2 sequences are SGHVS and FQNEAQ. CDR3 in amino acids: CASSLAVPGMNTEAFF. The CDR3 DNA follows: TGTGCCAGCAGCTTAGCTGTCCCTGGGATGAACACTGAAGCTTTCTTT.

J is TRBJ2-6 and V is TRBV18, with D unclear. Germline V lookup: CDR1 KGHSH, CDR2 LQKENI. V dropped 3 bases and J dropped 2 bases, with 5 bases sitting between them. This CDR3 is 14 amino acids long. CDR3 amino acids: CASSPLPGANVLTF. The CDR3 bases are TGTGCCAGCTCACCCTTGCCTGGGGCCAACGTCCTGACTTTC.

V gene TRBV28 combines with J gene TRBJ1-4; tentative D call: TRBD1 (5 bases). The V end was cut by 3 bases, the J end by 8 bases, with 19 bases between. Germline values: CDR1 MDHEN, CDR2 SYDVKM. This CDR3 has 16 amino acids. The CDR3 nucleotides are TGTGCCAGCAGTTTGGGTTTGGTGCAGGGAGGAGAAAAACTGTTTTTT. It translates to CASSLGLVQGGEKLFF.

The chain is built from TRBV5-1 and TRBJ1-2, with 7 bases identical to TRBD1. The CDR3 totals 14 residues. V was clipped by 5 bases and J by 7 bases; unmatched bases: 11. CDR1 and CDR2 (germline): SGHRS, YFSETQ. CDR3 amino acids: CASSLDRPRGGYTF. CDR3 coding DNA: TGCGCCAGCAGTCTGGACAGGCCGAGGGGTGGCTACACCTTC.

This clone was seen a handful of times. CDR3 nucleotides: TGTGCCAGCAGCCAGGAAGTCCCGGGTAGGGGGCTCCTCAGCTCTGGAAACACCATATATTTT. Amino acid sequence: CASSQEVPGRGLLSSGNTIYF. The J gene is TRBJ1-3, the V gene TRBV4-2; 7 bases agree with TRBD1. The CDR3 sequence is 21 residues long. V shed 3 bases and J 0 bases; nucleotides not matched to a gene: 20. Germline CDR1 is LGHNA and CDR2 is YNFKEQ.

Written as DNA, the CDR3 is TGTGCCAGCAGCCACAAAAGGGGAGAGCAGTACTTC. Protein sequence: CASSHKRGEQYF. The genes are TRBV11-3 and TRBJ2-7; D is possibly TRBD1 (5 bases). Deletions cut 5 bases from V and 7 bases from J, with 12 bases between. The CDR3 has 12 residues. From germline, CDR1 is SGHNT and CDR2 YENEEA.

The chain's CDR3 is CATSRGRALAGGHDGQYF. In nucleotides, the CDR3 is TGTGCCACCAGCAGAGGAAGGGCCCTGGCGGGGGGTCATGACGGGCAGTACTTC. The chain links TRBV15 to TRBJ2-7; 8 bases agree with TRBD2. After removal of 1 base from V and 9 bases from J, the junction contained 20 bases not matched to a gene. The CDR3 spans 18 residues. Germline assignment: CDR1 LNHNV and CDR2 YYDKDF (reference sequence). The variable domain in full, completed from reference TRBV15 and TRBJ2-7, reads DAMVIQNPRYQVTQFGKPVTLSCSQTLNHNVMYWYQQKSSQAPKLLFHYYDKDFNNEADTPDNFQSRRPNTSFCFLDIRSPGLGDTAMYLCATSRGRALAGGHDGQYFGPGTRLTVT.

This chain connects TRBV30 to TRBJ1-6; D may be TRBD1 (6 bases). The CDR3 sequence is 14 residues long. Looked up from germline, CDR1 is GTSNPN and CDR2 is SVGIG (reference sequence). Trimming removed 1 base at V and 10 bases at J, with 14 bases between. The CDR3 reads CAWSGGAGESPLHF. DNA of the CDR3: TGTGCCTGGAGTGGGGGGGCGGGGGAGTCACCCCTCCACTTT.

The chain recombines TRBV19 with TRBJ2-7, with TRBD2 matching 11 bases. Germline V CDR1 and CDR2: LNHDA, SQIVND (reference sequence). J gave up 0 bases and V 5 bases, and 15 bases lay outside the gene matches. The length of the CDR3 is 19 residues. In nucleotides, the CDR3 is TGTGCCAGTAGTGGTCTGCGTAGCGGGAGGGCCGAGGGCTCCTACGAGCAGTACTTC. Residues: CASSGLRSGRAEGSYEQYF.

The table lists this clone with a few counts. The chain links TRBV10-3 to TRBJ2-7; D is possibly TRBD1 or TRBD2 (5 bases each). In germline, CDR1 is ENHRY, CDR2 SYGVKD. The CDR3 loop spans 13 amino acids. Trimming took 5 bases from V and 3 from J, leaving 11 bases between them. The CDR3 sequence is CAISSRDRYEQYF. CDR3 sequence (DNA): TGTGCCATCAGTTCCAGGGACCGCTACGAGCAGTACTTC.

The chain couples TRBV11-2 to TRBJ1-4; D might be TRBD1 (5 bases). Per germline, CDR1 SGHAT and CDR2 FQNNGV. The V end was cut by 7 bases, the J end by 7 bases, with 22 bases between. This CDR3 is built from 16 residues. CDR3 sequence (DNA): TGTGCCAGCACCCTAGGGACCGGGCCTTCGGGTGAAAAACTGTTTTTT. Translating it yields CASTLGTGPSGEKLFF.

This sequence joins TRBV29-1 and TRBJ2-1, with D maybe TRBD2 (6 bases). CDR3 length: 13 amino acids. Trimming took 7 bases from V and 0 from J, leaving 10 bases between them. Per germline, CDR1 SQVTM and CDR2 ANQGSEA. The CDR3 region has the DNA TGCAGCGGAAGGACTATCTCCTACAATGAGCAGTTCTTC. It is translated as CSGRTISYNEQFF.

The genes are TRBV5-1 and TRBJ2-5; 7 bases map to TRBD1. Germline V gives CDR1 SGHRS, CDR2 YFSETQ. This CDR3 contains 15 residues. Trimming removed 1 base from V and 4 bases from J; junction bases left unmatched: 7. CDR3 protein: CASSLYGTALETQYF. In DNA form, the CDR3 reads TGCGCCAGCAGCTTGTATGGGACAGCCCTAGAGACCCAGTACTTC.

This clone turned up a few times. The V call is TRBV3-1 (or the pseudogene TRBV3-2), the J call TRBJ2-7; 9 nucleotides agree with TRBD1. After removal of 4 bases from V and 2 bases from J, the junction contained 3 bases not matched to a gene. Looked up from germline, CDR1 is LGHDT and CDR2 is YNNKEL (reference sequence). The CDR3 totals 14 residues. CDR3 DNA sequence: TGTGCCAGCAGCCCGGGACAGGGACCCTACGAGCAGTACTTC. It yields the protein CASSPGQGPYEQYF.

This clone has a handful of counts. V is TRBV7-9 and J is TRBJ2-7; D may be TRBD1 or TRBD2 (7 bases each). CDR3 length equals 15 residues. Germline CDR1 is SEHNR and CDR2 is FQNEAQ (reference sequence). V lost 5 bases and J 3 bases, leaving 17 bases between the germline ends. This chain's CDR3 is CASSQGDYQHYEQYF. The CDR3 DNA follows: TGTGCCAGCAGCCAGGGGGACTACCAGCACTACGAGCAGTACTTC.

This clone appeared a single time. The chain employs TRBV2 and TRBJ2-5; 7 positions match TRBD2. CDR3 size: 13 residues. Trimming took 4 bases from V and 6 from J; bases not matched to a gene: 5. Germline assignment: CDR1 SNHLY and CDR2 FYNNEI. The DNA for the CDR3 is TGTGCCAGCAGTGGGACGGGGGGTCAGACCCAGTACTTC. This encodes CASSGTGGQTQYF.

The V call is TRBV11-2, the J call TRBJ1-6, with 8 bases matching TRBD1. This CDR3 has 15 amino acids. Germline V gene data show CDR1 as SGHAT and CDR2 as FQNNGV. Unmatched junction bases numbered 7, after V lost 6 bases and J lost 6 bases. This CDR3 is CASRRPGQVNSPLHF. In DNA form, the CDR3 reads TGTGCCAGCAGGCGACCGGGACAGGTTAATTCACCCCTCCACTTT.